A selection of T cell receptor beta chains follows, all from one sample in a study of technical replicates of blood from several donors. The table came from immunoSEQ multiplex PCR; TCRdb's copy has only in-frame clones and leaves some out. The table records approximately 100,000 clones, 96% of them present only once. Sequenced sample: T cells isolated from PBMCs. These TCRs come from a human donor in good health. The CDR3 runs from the conserved cysteine through the conserved F or W. The D gene is left open where the match is weak. For some rows the clone size is stated as once, few or many, or as a class when expanded; others skip it.

D gene: TRBD1
J gene: TRBJ1-3
V gene: TRBV7-9
clone size: once
CDR3 protein: CASSLETGSRNTIYF
CDR3 DNA: TGTGCCAGCAGCTTAGAGACAGGGTCTAGAAACACCATATATTTT

D gene: TRBD2
J gene: TRBJ2-1
V gene: TRBV9
clone size: .
CDR3 protein: CASSVVGGGDYNEQFF
CDR3 DNA: TGTGCCAGCAGCGTAGTGGGCGGGGGGGATTACAATGAGCAGTTCTTC

D gene: TRBD1
J gene: TRBJ2-2
V gene: TRBV19
clone size: .
CDR3 protein: CAVRGPGTGELFF
CDR3 DNA: TGTGCCGTAAGGGGGCCTGGCACCGGGGAGCTGTTTTTT

D gene: .
J gene: TRBJ1-5
V gene: TRBV18
clone size: once
CDR3 protein: CASSPGGTSNQPQHF
CDR3 DNA: TGTGCCAGCTCCCCGGGGGGTACAAGCAATCAGCCCCAGCATTTT

D gene: TRBD2
J gene: TRBJ2-7
V gene: TRBV19
clone size: .
CDR3 protein: CASSRGLAGIYEQYF
CDR3 DNA: TGTGCCAGTAGTCGAGGCCTAGCGGGGATCTACGAGCAGTACTTC

D gene: TRBD1
J gene: TRBJ2-7
V gene: TRBV5-5
clone size: .
CDR3 protein: CASSLKGAESSYEQYF
CDR3 DNA: TGTGCCAGCAGCTTGAAGGGGGCTGAGAGCTCCTACGAGCAGTACTTC

D gene: TRBD1
J gene: TRBJ1-6
V gene: TRBV2
clone size: .
CDR3 protein: CASIGGTANSPLHF
CDR3 DNA: TGTGCCAGCATAGGAGGGACAGCCAATTCACCCCTCCACTTT

D gene: TRBD1
J gene: TRBJ1-1
V gene: TRBV13
clone size: once
CDR3 protein: CASSLGTGNLNTEAFF
CDR3 DNA: TGTGCCAGCAGCTTAGGGACAGGGAACCTGAACACTGAAGCTTTCTTT

D gene: .
J gene: TRBJ2-1
V gene: TRBV7-2
clone size: many
CDR3 protein: CASSFQDTYNEQFF
CDR3 DNA: TGTGCCAGCAGCTTCCAGGACACCTACAATGAGCAGTTCTTC

D gene: .
J gene: TRBJ1-4
V gene: TRBV14
clone size: .
CDR3 protein: CASSQGRSEKLFF
CDR3 DNA: TGTGCCAGCAGCCAAGGGAGGTCCGAAAAACTGTTTTTT

D gene: TRBD1
J gene: TRBJ2-5
V gene: TRBV5-1
clone size: .
CDR3 protein: CASSHGTGGETQYF
CDR3 DNA: TGCGCCAGCAGCCACGGGACAGGAGGGGAGACCCAGTACTTC

D gene: TRBD2
J gene: TRBJ2-1
V gene: TRBV4-1
clone size: .
CDR3 protein: CASSQAPAGTLNEQFF
CDR3 DNA: TGCGCCAGCAGCCAAGCTCCAGCGGGGACCCTCAATGAGCAGTTCTTC

D gene: .
J gene: TRBJ1-1
V gene: TRBV7-9
clone size: .
CDR3 protein: CASSLDGLAQGNTEAFF
CDR3 DNA: TGTGCCAGCAGCCTAGATGGGCTTGCTCAGGGGAACACTGAAGCTTTCTTT

D gene: .
J gene: TRBJ1-1
V gene: TRBV4-1
clone size: .
CDR3 protein: CASSLALGGQWTEAFF
CDR3 DNA: TGCGCCAGCAGCCTTGCTTTGGGGGGGCAATGGACTGAAGCTTTCTTT

D gene: .
J gene: TRBJ2-7
V gene: TRBV5-5
clone size: .
CDR3 protein: CASSFGGAFSYEQYF
CDR3 DNA: TGTGCCAGCAGCTTTGGGGGGGCCTTCTCCTACGAGCAGTACTTC

D gene: TRBD1
J gene: TRBJ2-3
V gene: TRBV7-8
clone size: .
CDR3 protein: CASSPRDRVTDTQYF
CDR3 DNA: TGTGCCAGCAGCCCCCGGGACAGGGTGACAGATACGCAGTATTTT

D gene: .
J gene: TRBJ2-1
V gene: TRBV19
clone size: .
CDR3 protein: CASSSGRGHSYNEQFF
CDR3 DNA: TGTGCCAGTTCTTCAGGAAGGGGACACTCCTACAATGAGCAGTTCTTC

D gene: .
J gene: TRBJ2-7
V gene: TRBV28
clone size: .
CDR3 protein: CASSPRLGGGEQYF
CDR3 DNA: TGTGCCAGCAGTCCCCGACTAGGGGGCGGCGAGCAGTACTTC

D gene: .
J gene: TRBJ1-1
V gene: TRBV28
clone size: .
CDR3 protein: CASKRWKTEAFF
CDR3 DNA: TGTGCCAGCAAGCGGTGGAAGACTGAAGCTTTCTTT

D gene: TRBD2
J gene: TRBJ2-7
V gene: TRBV9
clone size: .
CDR3 protein: CASSVGGGAFHEQYF
CDR3 DNA: TGTGCCAGCAGCGTAGGCGGGGGGGCCTTCCACGAGCAGTACTTC

D gene: .
J gene: TRBJ2-5
V gene: TRBV7-9
clone size: .
CDR3 protein: CASESFQETQYF
CDR3 DNA: TGTGCCAGCGAGTCCTTTCAAGAGACCCAGTACTTC

D gene: .
J gene: TRBJ1-1
V gene: TRBV6-5
clone size: once
CDR3 protein: CASSLPGGYSEAFF
CDR3 DNA: TGTGCCAGCAGTTTGCCTGGAGGATATTCTGAAGCTTTCTTT